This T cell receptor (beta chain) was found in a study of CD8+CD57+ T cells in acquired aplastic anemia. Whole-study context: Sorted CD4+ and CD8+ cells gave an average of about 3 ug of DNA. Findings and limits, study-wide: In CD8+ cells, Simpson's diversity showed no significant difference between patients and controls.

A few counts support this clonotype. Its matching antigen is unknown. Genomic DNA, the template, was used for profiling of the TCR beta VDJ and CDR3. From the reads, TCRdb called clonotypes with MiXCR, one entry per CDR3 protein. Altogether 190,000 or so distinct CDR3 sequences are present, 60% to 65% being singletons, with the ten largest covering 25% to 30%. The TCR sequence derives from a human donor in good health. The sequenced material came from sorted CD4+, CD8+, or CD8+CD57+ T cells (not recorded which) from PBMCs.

CDR3 loop: CASSSRSYEQYF. CDR3 bases: TGTGCCAGTAGCTCCCGGTCCTACGAGCAGTACTTC. J is TRBJ2-7 and V is TRBV19; D not certain. The CDR3 is 12 residues long. The germline V gene has CDR1 LNHDA and CDR2 SQIVND (reference sequence). Trimming left V 6 bases short and J 1 base short, with 7 bases between.